This T cell receptor beta chain is from a study of blood T cell repertoires in COVID-19. The trim removed 3 bases at V and 3 bases at J, leaving 6 bases unmatched. CDR1 is MNHNS and CDR2 is SASEGT in the germline V gene. This CDR3 has 15 amino acids. Profiling relied on immunoSEQ multiplex PCR, and the TCRdb table lists in-frame clones only, not all of them. The sample has roughly 240,000 clones; around 87% are singletons. This clonotype originated in a man aged 18 to 30 with active or convalescent COVID-19. The V gene is TRBV6-1, the J gene TRBJ2-3, with 7 bases that match TRBD1. Sequenced sample: peripheral blood. CDR3 coding DNA: TGTGCCAGCAGTGAGAGGGGCAGGGGGACAGATACGCAGTATTTT. Protein: CASSERGRGTDTQYF.